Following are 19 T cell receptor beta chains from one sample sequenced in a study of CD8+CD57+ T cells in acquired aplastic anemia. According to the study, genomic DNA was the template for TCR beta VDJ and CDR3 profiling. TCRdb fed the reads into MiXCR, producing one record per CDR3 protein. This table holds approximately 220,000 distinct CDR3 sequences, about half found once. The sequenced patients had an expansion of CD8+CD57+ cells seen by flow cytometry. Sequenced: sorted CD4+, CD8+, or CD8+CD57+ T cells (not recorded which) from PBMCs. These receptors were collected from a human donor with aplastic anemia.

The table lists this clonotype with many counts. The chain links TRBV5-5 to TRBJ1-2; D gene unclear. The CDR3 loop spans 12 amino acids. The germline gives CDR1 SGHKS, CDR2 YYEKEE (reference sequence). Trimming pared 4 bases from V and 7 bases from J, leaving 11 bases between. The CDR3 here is CASSLDLFGYTF. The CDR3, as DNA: TGTGCCAGCAGCCTGGACCTCTTTGGCTACACCTTC.

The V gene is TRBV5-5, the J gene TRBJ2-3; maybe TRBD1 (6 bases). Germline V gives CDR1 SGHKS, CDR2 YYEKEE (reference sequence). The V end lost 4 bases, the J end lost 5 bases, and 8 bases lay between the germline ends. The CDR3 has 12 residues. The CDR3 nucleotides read TGTGCCAGCAGCGCGACAGGAGATACGCAGTATTTT. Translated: CASSATGDTQYF.

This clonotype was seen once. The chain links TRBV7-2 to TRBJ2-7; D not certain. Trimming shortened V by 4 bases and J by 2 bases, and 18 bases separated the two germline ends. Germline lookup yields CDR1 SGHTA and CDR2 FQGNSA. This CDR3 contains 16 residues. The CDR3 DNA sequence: TGTGCCAGCAGCTCCGAAGGTGTAGCCAGGCCCTACGAGCAGTACTTC. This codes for CASSSEGVARPYEQYF.

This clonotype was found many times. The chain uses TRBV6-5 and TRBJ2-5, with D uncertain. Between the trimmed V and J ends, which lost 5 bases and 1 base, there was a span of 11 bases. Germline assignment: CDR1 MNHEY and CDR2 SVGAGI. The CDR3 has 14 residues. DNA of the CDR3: TGTGCCAGCAGTGACCGGGTAGCCCAAGAGACCCAGTACTTC. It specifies CASSDRVAQETQYF.

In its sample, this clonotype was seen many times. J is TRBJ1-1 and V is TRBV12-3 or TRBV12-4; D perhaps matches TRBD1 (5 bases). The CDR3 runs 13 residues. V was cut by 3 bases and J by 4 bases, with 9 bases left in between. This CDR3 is CASSFAGSTEAFF. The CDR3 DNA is TGTGCCAGCAGTTTTGCAGGGAGCACTGAAGCTTTCTTT.

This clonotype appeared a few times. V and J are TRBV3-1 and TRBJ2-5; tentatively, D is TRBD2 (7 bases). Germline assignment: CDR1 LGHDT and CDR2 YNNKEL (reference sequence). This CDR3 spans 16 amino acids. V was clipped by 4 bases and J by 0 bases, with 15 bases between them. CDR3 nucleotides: TGTGCCAGCAGCCTGACGGGGGGCGCGTACCAAGAGACCCAGTACTTC. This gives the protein CASSLTGGAYQETQYF.

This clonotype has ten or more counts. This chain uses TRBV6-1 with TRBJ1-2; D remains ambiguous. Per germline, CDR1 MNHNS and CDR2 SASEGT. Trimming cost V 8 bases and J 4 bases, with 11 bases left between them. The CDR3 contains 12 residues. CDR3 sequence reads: CASAQPIYGYTF. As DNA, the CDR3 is TGTGCCAGCGCGCAGCCCATCTATGGCTACACCTTC.

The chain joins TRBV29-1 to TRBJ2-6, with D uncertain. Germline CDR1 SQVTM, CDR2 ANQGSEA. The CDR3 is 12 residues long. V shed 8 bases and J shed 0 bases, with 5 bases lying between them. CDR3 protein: CSLDSGANVLTF. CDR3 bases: TGCAGCTTGGACTCTGGGGCCAACGTCCTGACTTTC.

The CDR3 region is CASSEDRGYEQYF. CDR3 in DNA: TGTGCCAGCAGTGAAGACAGGGGCTACGAGCAGTACTTC. This chain links TRBV2 with TRBJ2-7, with 7 positions matching TRBD1. From germline, CDR1 is SNHLY and CDR2 FYNNEI. Germline trimming cut 1 base from V and 3 bases from J; bases unmatched to any gene: 0. The CDR3 extends over 13 amino acids.

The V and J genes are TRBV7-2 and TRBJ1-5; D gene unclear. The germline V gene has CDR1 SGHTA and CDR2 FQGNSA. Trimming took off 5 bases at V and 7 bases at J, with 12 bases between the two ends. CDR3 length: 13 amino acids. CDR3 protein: CASSTTREQPQHF. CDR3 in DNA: TGTGCCAGCAGCACCACAAGGGAGCAGCCCCAGCATTTT.

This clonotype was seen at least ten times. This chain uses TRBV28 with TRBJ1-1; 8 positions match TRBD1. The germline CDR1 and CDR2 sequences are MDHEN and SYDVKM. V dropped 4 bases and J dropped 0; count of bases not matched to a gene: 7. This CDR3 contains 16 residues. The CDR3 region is CASSSGQVAVNTEAFF. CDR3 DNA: TGTGCCAGCAGTTCGGGACAGGTGGCGGTGAACACTGAAGCTTTCTTT.

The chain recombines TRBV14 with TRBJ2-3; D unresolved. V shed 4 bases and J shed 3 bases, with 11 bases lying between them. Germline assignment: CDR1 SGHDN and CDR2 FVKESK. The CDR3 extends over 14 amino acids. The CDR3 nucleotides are TGTGCCAGCAGCCCTACCCTAGGGACAGATACGCAGTATTTT. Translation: CASSPTLGTDTQYF.

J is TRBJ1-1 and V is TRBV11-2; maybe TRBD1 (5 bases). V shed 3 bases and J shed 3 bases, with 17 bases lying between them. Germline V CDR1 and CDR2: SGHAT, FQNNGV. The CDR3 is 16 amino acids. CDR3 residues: CASSLGEGQGYTEAFF. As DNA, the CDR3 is TGTGCCAGCAGCTTGGGGGAAGGGCAAGGGTACACTGAAGCTTTCTTT.

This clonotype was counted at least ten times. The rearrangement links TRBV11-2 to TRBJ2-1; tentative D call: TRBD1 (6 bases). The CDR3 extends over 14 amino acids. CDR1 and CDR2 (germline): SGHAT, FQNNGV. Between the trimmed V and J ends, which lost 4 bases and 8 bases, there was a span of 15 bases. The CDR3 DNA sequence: TGTGCCAGCAGCTCTCGACAGGTGTTCTATGAGCAGTTCTTC. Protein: CASSSRQVFYEQFF.

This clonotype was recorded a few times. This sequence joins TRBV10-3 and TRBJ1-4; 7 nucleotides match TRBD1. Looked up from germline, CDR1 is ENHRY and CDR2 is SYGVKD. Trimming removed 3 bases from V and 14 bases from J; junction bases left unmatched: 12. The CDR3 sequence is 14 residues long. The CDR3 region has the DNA TGTGCCATCAGTGACTCCGACAGGTCGACAGGGCTGTTTTTT. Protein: CAISDSDRSTGLFF.

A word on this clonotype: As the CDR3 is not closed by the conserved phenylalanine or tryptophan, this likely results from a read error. CDR3 protein: CASSLAGTLRPNTGELFV. Written as DNA, the CDR3 is TGTGCCAGCAGCTTAGCCGGGACACTGCGTCCGAACACCGGGGAGCTGTTTGTT. The chain uses TRBV7-7 and TRBJ2-2, with a possible D match to TRBD1 (6 bases). The CDR3 has 18 residues. Germline V gene lookup returns CDR1 SSHAT and CDR2 FNYEAQ (reference sequence). The V gene lost 0 bases and the J gene lost 0 bases, with 14 bases spanning the gap.

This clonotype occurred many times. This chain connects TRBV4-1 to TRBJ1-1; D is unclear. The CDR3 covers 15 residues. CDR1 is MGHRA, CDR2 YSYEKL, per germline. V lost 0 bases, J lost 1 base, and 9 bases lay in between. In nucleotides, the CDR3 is TGCGCCAGCAGCCAAGATCTCAACAGGAACACTGAAGCTTTCTTT. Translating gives CASSQDLNRNTEAFF.

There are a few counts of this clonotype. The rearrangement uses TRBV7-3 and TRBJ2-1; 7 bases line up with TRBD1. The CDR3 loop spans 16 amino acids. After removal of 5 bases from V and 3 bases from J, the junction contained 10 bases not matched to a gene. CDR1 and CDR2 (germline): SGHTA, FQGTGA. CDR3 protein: CASSAQGQIFYNEQFF. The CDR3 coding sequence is TGTGCCAGCAGCGCCCAGGGACAGATCTTCTACAATGAGCAGTTCTTC.

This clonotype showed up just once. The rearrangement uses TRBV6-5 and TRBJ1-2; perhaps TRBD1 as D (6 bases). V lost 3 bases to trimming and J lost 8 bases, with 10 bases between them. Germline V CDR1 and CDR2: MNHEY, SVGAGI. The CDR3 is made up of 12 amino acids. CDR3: CASSYTGYGYTF. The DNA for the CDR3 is TGTGCCAGCAGTTATACAGGGTACGGCTACACCTTC.